Given below is one TCR beta chain in context. This record belongs to a study of blood T cell repertoires in COVID-19. Participants spanned ages about 18 to 90 years and resided in about two dozen US areas. Participants were placed into cohorts based on the clinical history they reported. Each recovered donor of Cohort 3 presented with two negative PCRs, clearance, or symptom resolution. V shed 4 bases and J 6 bases; nucleotides not matched to a gene: 6. The germline CDR1 and CDR2 sequences are SGHRS and YFSETQ. There are 13 residues in the CDR3. Original processing methods: Amplification with reference gene primers provided the estimates of nucleated cell counts. Libraries were prepared by immunoSEQ multiplex PCR; TCRdb keeps only in-frame clonotypes and omits some of them. The DNA gave D and trimming, while V, J and clone size come from that table. In the table there are 400,000 or so clones, 80% to 90% of which are singletons.

The material sequenced was PBMCs or T cells enriched from blood (not recorded which). The source of this sequence is a man aged 25 to 45 who had recovered from COVID-19. The J gene is TRBJ1-2, the V gene TRBV5-1; 7 bases match TRBD1. In DNA, the CDR3 is TGCGCCAGCAGCGCCACAGGGGTGGATGGCTACACCTTC. Its translation is CASSATGVDGYTF.